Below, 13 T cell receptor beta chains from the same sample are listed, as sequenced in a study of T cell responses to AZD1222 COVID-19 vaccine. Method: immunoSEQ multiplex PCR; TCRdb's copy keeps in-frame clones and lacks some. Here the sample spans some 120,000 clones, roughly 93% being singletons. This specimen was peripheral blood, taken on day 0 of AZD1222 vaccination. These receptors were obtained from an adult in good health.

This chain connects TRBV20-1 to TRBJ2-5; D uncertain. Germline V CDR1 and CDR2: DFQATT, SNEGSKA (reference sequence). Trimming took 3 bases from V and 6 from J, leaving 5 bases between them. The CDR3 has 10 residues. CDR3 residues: CSASPQTQYF. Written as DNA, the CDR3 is TGCAGTGCTAGTCCCCAGACCCAGTACTTC.

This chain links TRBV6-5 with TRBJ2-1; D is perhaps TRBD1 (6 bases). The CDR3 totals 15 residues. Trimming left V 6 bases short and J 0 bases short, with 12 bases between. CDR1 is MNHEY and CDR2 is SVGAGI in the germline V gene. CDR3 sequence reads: CASSPGQSSYNEQFF. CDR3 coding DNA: TGTGCCAGCAGCCCAGGACAGAGCTCCTACAATGAGCAGTTCTTC.

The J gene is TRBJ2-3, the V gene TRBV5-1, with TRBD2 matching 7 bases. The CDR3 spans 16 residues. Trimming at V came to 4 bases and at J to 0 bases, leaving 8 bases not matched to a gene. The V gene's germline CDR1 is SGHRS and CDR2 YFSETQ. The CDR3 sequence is CASSLGGSGSTDTQYF. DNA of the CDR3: TGCGCCAGCAGCCTGGGAGGGAGCGGAAGCACAGATACGCAGTATTTT.

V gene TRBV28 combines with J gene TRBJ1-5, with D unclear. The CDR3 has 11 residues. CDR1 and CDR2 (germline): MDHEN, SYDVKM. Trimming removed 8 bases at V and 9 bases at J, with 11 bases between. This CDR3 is CASYNRGPQHF. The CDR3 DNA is TGTGCCAGCTATAATCGAGGGCCCCAGCATTTT.

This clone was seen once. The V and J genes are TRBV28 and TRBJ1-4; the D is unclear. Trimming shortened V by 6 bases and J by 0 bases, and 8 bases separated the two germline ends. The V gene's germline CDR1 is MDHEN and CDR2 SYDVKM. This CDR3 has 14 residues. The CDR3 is CASSAHATNEKLFF. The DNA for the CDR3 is TGTGCCAGCAGCGCCCATGCAACTAATGAAAAACTGTTTTTT.

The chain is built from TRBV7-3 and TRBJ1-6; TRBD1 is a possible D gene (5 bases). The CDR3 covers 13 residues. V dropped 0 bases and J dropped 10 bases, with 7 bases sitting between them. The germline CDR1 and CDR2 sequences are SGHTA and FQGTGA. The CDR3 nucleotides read TGTGCCAGCAGCTTAACCGGGGACTCACCCCTCCACTTT. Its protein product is CASSLTGDSPLHF.

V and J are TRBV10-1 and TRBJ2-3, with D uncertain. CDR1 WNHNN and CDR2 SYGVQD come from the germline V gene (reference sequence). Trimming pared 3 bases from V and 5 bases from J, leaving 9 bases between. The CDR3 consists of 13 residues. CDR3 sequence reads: CASSEGPEDTQYF. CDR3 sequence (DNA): TGCGCCAGCAGTGAAGGGCCCGAAGATACGCAGTATTTT.

In nucleotides, the CDR3 is TGTGCCAGCAGTTTGGCCCAGGGGATGAGCACCGGGGAGCTGTTTTTT. Translation: CASSLAQGMSTGELFF. J is TRBJ2-2 and V is TRBV28; D is perhaps TRBD1 (6 bases). CDR3 length: 16 amino acids. The V gene lost 3 bases and the J gene lost 4 bases, with 15 bases spanning the gap. Germline-derived CDR1 and CDR2 are MDHEN and SYDVKM.

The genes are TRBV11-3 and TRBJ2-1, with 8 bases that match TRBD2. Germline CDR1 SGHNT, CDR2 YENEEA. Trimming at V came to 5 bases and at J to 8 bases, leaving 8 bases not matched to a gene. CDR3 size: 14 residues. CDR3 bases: TGTGCCAGCAGCGCCGGGACTAGTCTCGATGAGCAGTTCTTC. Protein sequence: CASSAGTSLDEQFF.

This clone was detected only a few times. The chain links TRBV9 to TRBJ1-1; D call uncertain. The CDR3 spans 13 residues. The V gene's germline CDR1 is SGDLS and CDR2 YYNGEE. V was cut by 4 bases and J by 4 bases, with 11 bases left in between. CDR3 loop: CASSRQRGTEAFF. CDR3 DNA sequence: TGTGCCAGCAGCCGTCAACGGGGCACTGAAGCTTTCTTT.

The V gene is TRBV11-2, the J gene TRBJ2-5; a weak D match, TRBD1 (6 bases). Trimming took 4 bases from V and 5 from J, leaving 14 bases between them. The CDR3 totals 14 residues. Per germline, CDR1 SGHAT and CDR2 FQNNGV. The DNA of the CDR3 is TGTGCCAGCAGCTCAACACAGGGAAGTGAGACCCAGTACTTC. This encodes CASSSTQGSETQYF. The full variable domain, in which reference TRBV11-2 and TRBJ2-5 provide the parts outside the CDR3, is EAGVAQSPRYKIIEKRQSVAFWCNPISGHATLYWYQQILGQGPKLLIQFQNNGVVDDSQLPKDRFSAERLKGVDSTLKIQPAKLEDSAVYLCASSSTQGSETQYFGPGTRLLVL.

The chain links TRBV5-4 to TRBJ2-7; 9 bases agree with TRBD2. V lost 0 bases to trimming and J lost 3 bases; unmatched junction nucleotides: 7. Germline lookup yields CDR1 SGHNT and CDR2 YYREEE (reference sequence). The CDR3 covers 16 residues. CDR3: CASSLGGAGGIYEQYF. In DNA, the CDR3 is TGTGCCAGCAGCTTGGGGGGAGCGGGAGGTATCTACGAGCAGTACTTC.

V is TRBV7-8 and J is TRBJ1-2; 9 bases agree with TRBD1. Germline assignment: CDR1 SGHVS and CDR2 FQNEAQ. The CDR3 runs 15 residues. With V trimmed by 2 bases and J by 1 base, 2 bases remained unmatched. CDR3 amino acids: CASSLRTGDNYGYTF. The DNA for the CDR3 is TGTGCCAGCAGCTTACGGACAGGGGATAACTATGGCTACACCTTC.